This is a list of T cell receptor beta chains from one sample in a study of Graves' ophthalmopathy and Graves' hyperthyroidism. TCRdb passed the multiplex PCR reads through MiXCR, listing each CDR3 protein once. The data show roughly 400,000 distinct CDR3 sequences, approximately 15% seen once. The sequencing input was peripheral blood. These receptors originate from a young woman with stable Graves' hyperthyroidism. Both conserved end residues are part of each CDR3. A D gene is named only where the DNA matches it firmly. Where a row states a size, it is once, few, many or the class of an expanded clone; other rows omit it.

abundance	v_gene	j_gene	d_gene	CDR3nt	CDR3aa
few	TRBV11-2	TRBJ1-1	TRBD1	TGTGCCAGCTTCTCCCAGGGGGGCCTAGTTGGCGGTATGAACACTGAAGCTTTCTTT	CASFSQGGLVGGMNTEAFF
many	TRBV28	TRBJ1-2	.	TGTGCCAGCAGTTTGCAGGGTGAGAGTGGCTACACCTTC	CASSLQGESGYTF
many	TRBV6-2/TRBV6-3	TRBJ2-5	.	TGTGCCAGCAGTTACGAGCTAGCGCGCGAGACCCAGTACTTC	CASSYELARETQYF
few	TRBV6-5	TRBJ1-2	.	TGTGCCAGCAGTTACCTCTTCCAGGCAGACGATGGCTACACCTTC	CASSYLFQADDGYTF
many	TRBV12-3/TRBV12-4	TRBJ2-2	.	TGTGCCAGCAGTGCAACCCGGACAGCTTCGAACACCGGGGAGCTGTTTTTT	CASSATRTASNTGELFF
many	TRBV6-5	TRBJ2-2	.	TGTGCCAGCAGTTGGAGGACGAGAGCCCCGACGACAAACACCGGGGAGCTGTTTTTT	CASSWRTRAPTTNTGELFF
many	TRBV12-3/TRBV12-4	TRBJ1-2	TRBD1	TGTGCCAGCAGGGGTACAGGGGGCTCGATCTATGGCTACACCTTC	CASRGTGGSIYGYTF
many	TRBV6-2/TRBV6-3	TRBJ1-5	.	TGTGCCAGCAGTTCGGGACATGTTGGGAAGCCCCAGCATTTT	CASSSGHVGKPQHF
many	TRBV6-2/TRBV6-3	TRBJ1-1	.	TGTGCCAGCAGTTACGGGCGGTTAAACACTGAAGCTTTCTTT	CASSYGRLNTEAFF
few	TRBV5-1	TRBJ2-7	TRBD1	TGCGCCAGCAGCTCCGACAGGGCCGGTTACGAGCAGTACTTC	CASSSDRAGYEQYF
many	TRBV6-1	TRBJ2-7	TRBD1	TGTGCCAGCAGCGAGTCCGGGACAGGGGGTTCGTACGAGCAGTACTTC	CASSESGTGGSYEQYF
many	TRBV20-1	TRBJ1-1	.	TGCAGTGCTAGAGCGAGTACTGAAGCTTTCTTT	CSARASTEAFF
.	TRBV24-1	TRBJ2-2	TRBD1	TGTGCCACCAGTGATTTGCAAGGACAGGGGGTCACCGGGGAGCTGTTTTTT	CATSDLQGQGVTGELFF
many	TRBV28	TRBJ2-7	.	TGTGCCAGCAGGTCAGTGGACTACGAGCAGTACTTC	CASRSVDYEQYF
many	TRBV12-3/TRBV12-4	TRBJ1-1	.	TGTGCCAGCAGTTTCCACGGTTCAGGTGAAGCTTTCTTT	CASSFHGSGEAFF
.	TRBV11-2	TRBJ1-2	TRBD1	TGTGCCAGCAGCTTAGAAGGGACAGGGAATGACGGCTACACCTTC	CASSLEGTGNDGYTF
many	TRBV29-1	TRBJ1-1	.	TGCAGCGTTGCCCTTTCGGACACTGAAGCTTTCTTT	CSVALSDTEAFF
many	TRBV19	TRBJ1-2	.	TGTGCCAGTAACGAGGGGGGCAACTATGGCTACACCTTC	CASNEGGNYGYTF
many	TRBV6-2/TRBV6-3	TRBJ2-7	TRBD2	TGTGCCAGCAGAGCAGGACTAGCGGGGGGGTACGAGCAGTACTTC	CASRAGLAGGYEQYF
many	TRBV6-5	TRBJ1-5	.	TGTGCCAGCAGTTACGGGGGAGGAGTTAGCAATCAGCCCCAGCATTTT	CASSYGGGVSNQPQHF
few	TRBV11-1	TRBJ2-7	TRBD2	TGTGCCAGCAGCTACCGACTAGCGGGGGGCCGAGTCTTCCAGTGGGAGCAGTACTTC	CASSYRLAGGRVFQWEQYF
many	TRBV28	TRBJ1-5	.	TGTGCCAGCAGTTTAGAGGCGGCAGGGCGGAATCAGCCCCAGCATTTT	CASSLEAAGRNQPQHF
few	TRBV5-5	TRBJ1-1	.	TGTGCCAGCAGCTTGTCGCCTACGAACACTGAAGCTTTCTTT	CASSLSPTNTEAFF
many	TRBV2	TRBJ1-5	.	TGTGCCAGCAGTGTCCCGTATTCCGGATCCACCTTTGGGCCCCAGCATTTT	CASSVPYSGSTFGPQHF
few	TRBV5-1	TRBJ2-2	.	TGCGCCAGCGCCGTGCACAGGGAGGGCACCGGGGAGCTGTTTTTT	CASAVHREGTGELFF
many	TRBV12-3/TRBV12-4	TRBJ1-1	.	TGTGCCAGCAGGTGGGAGGCGACTGAAGCTTTCTTT	CASRWEATEAFF
.	TRBV20-1	TRBJ1-2	TRBD1	TGCAGTGAGGGGGCAGGGAACTATGGCTACACCTTC	CSEGAGNYGYTF
.	TRBV2	TRBJ2-5	.	TGTGCCAGCTCCTTTTTGGTGGTGGAGACCCAGTACTTC	CASSFLVVETQYF
many	TRBV24-1	TRBJ2-5	TRBD1	TGTGCCACCAGTGACCTTTCGACAGGGGGCGCATCGGAGACCCAGTACTTC	CATSDLSTGGASETQYF
many	TRBV7-8	TRBJ2-5	TRBD1	TGTGCCAGCAGCGCGGACAGGGAAAGAACCCAGTACTTC	CASSADRERTQYF
few	TRBV3-1	TRBJ1-2	.	TGTGCCAGCAGCCAAGCCCCAGGCTCCTATGGCTACACCTTC	CASSQAPGSYGYTF
.	TRBV30	TRBJ1-1	.	TGTGCCTGTATGAGGCTGACGAACACTGAAGCTTTCTTT	CACMRLTNTEAFF
many	TRBV12-3/TRBV12-4	TRBJ1-1	.	TGTGCCAGCAGTTGGGGGAGTCGCTTGGGTGAAGCTTTCTTT	CASSWGSRLGEAFF
many	TRBV12-3/TRBV12-4	TRBJ2-5	TRBD2	TGTGCCAGCAGCCCCCCCGGGACTAGCCCCGACGGGGAGACCCAGTACTTC	CASSPPGTSPDGETQYF
many	TRBV7-9	TRBJ1-2	.	TGTGCCAGCAGCTTACGGGGGGAAAGGCTCTATGGCTACACCTTC	CASSLRGERLYGYTF
many	TRBV12-3/TRBV12-4	TRBJ1-5	TRBD1	TGTGCCAGCAGTACAGGGGGCAAGAAGCCCCAGCATTTT	CASSTGGKKPQHF
.	TRBV10-2	TRBJ1-1	.	TGCGCCAGCAGTGACCGGGGACGGAAGAACACTGAAGCTTTCTTT	CASSDRGRKNTEAFF
.	TRBV5-1	TRBJ1-2	.	TGCGCCAGCAGCCAACGTGGGGGCTCTGAAAGTGGTTTTGACACCTTC	CASSQRGGSESGFDTF
many	TRBV7-2	TRBJ2-7	.	TGTGCCAGCAGCTTAGGGGTTGCCTACGAGCAGTACTTC	CASSLGVAYEQYF
many	TRBV10-2	TRBJ2-7	TRBD1	TGCGCCAGCACGGTCAGGGGGCCCTACGAGCAGTACTTC	CASTVRGPYEQYF
many	TRBV29-1	TRBJ1-1	.	TGCAGCGTTGAAAACCCCCCAGGGGAGGGTGCTTTCTTT	CSVENPPGEGAFF
many	TRBV6-1	TRBJ1-2	TRBD1	TGTGCCAGCAGGAAACAGGGGCTTAACTATGGCTACACCTTC	CASRKQGLNYGYTF
many	TRBV6-1	TRBJ2-5	TRBD2	TGTGCCAGCAGTGAAACTAGCGGGGGCGGCGAGACCCAGTACTTC	CASSETSGGGETQYF
many	TRBV6-2/TRBV6-3	TRBJ1-1	.	TGTGCCAGCAGTTATTCCTGGGGAGCTTTCTTT	CASSYSWGAFF
many	TRBV5-1	TRBJ2-7	.	TGCGCCAGCAGCGGTATAGGCTACGAGCAGTACTTC	CASSGIGYEQYF
few	TRBV20-1	TRBJ2-5	TRBD2	TGCAGTGCTAGCGATCGCGGGGGGCACCACGGAGAGACCCAGTACTTC	CSASDRGGHHGETQYF
many	TRBV7-2	TRBJ1-5	.	TGTGCCAGCAGCTTAATCGACGGGGTTAGACAGCCCCAGCATTTT	CASSLIDGVRQPQHF
many	TRBV3-1	TRBJ1-2	.	TGTGCCAGCAGCCAAAGGGAACGGGGCTACACCTTC	CASSQRERGYTF
.	TRBV18	TRBJ1-1	.	TGTGCCAGCTCATCGACCCAGGGATATAACACTGAAGCTTTCTTT	CASSSTQGYNTEAFF
many	TRBV20-1	TRBJ1-2	.	TGCAGTGCTAGTGACAGGACTAACTATGGCTACACCTTC	CSASDRTNYGYTF
.	TRBV20-1	TRBJ1-5	.	TGCTGTGCAGTCGACAGGCCACTTCAGCCCCAGCATTTT	CCAVDRPLQPQHF
many	TRBV19	TRBJ1-5	TRBD1	TGTGCCAGTAGTATAGGAGGGGGCGCAGCTCAGCCCCAGCATTTT	CASSIGGGAAQPQHF